A selection of T cell receptor beta chains follows, all from one sample in a study of blood T cell repertoires in COVID-19. Repertoires were generated with immunoSEQ multiplex PCR, while TCRdb's copy carries only in-frame clones and drops some. Here the sample spans around 280,000 clones, 90% being singletons. Sample: PBMCs or T cells enriched from blood (not recorded which). The receptors derive from a woman between 18 and 29 years old with acute COVID-19. CDR3s include the opening cysteine and the closing phenylalanine or tryptophan. Fields, in order: J gene, V gene, CDR3 protein.

j_gene: TRBJ1-4
v_gene: TRBV18
CDR3aa: CASSPTGATGGKKLFF

j_gene: TRBJ1-2
v_gene: TRBV19
CDR3aa: CAGQTGGGGYTF

j_gene: TRBJ2-2
v_gene: TRBV5-4
CDR3aa: CASSSTTGELFF

j_gene: TRBJ1-2
v_gene: TRBV2
CDR3aa: CASRKLLRDRQNYGYTF

j_gene: TRBJ2-5
v_gene: TRBV14
CDR3aa: CASSTYRGETQYF

j_gene: TRBJ1-2
v_gene: TRBV11-2
CDR3aa: CASSLDPTGTDGYTF

j_gene: TRBJ2-3
v_gene: TRBV5-1
CDR3aa: CASSLTAQITDTQYF

j_gene: TRBJ1-6
v_gene: TRBV10-2
CDR3aa: CASSVGAPPNSPLHF

j_gene: TRBJ1-1
v_gene: TRBV4-3
CDR3aa: CASSQIDRVTEAFF

j_gene: TRBJ2-1
v_gene: TRBV4-3
CDR3aa: CASSQGTGIYNEQFF

j_gene: TRBJ1-6
v_gene: TRBV27
CDR3aa: CASSSTAINSPLHF

j_gene: TRBJ2-7
v_gene: TRBV9
CDR3aa: CASSAGTSVSYEQYF

j_gene: TRBJ2-3
v_gene: TRBV18
CDR3aa: CASSPQREGHTDTQYF

j_gene: TRBJ1-5
v_gene: TRBV30
CDR3aa: CAWSVQGYGNQPQHF

j_gene: TRBJ1-1
v_gene: TRBV7-3
CDR3aa: CASSPGGSGTEAFF

j_gene: TRBJ2-1
v_gene: TRBV13
CDR3aa: CASIEGASINNEQFF

j_gene: TRBJ2-2
v_gene: TRBV7-2
CDR3aa: CASSLVLGGALTGELFF

j_gene: TRBJ2-1
v_gene: TRBV15
CDR3aa: CATSRETSGSDEQFF

j_gene: TRBJ1-5
v_gene: TRBV6-5
CDR3aa: CASRIPGNQPQHF

j_gene: TRBJ2-1
v_gene: TRBV6-4
CDR3aa: CASSVAGGSYNEQFF

j_gene: TRBJ1-6
v_gene: TRBV15
CDR3aa: CATSADRGNSPLHF

j_gene: TRBJ2-7
v_gene: TRBV7-3
CDR3aa: CASSERQGDEQYF

j_gene: TRBJ2-1
v_gene: TRBV30
CDR3aa: CAWRGTSGTHEQFF

j_gene: TRBJ2-3
v_gene: TRBV7-7
CDR3aa: CASSFGAGGITDTQYF

j_gene: TRBJ2-4
v_gene: TRBV7-2
CDR3aa: CASSSAPGQGVGNIQYF

j_gene: TRBJ2-7
v_gene: TRBV2
CDR3aa: CASSDQGQGFQQYF

j_gene: TRBJ2-1
v_gene: TRBV9
CDR3aa: CASSDTVSGVYNEQFF

j_gene: TRBJ1-1
v_gene: TRBV15
CDR3aa: CATGGELMNTEAFF

j_gene: TRBJ1-5
v_gene: TRBV30
CDR3aa: CAWSVTGLSNQPQHF

j_gene: TRBJ2-7
v_gene: TRBV2
CDR3aa: CASTLTGPPYEQYF

j_gene: TRBJ2-7
v_gene: TRBV29-1
CDR3aa: CSVVSGLNSYEQYF

j_gene: TRBJ2-1
v_gene: TRBV7-2
CDR3aa: CASSVLGRVWDEQFF

j_gene: TRBJ1-5
v_gene: TRBV30
CDR3aa: CAWSDNPNQPQHF

j_gene: TRBJ2-3
v_gene: TRBV5-1
CDR3aa: CASSRQGEDTQYF

j_gene: TRBJ1-6
v_gene: TRBV5-5
CDR3aa: CASSLESAGGAYNSPLHF

j_gene: TRBJ2-1
v_gene: TRBV6-6
CDR3aa: CASSYRLASYNEQFF

j_gene: TRBJ2-7
v_gene: TRBV5-4
CDR3aa: CASSLGLGLTYEQYF

j_gene: TRBJ2-7
v_gene: TRBV2
CDR3aa: CASSEEVYEQYF

j_gene: TRBJ2-5
v_gene: TRBV5-1
CDR3aa: CASSSGLAVPVGETQYF

j_gene: TRBJ2-1
v_gene: TRBV28
CDR3aa: CASSLSGGTNEQFF